Below are 25 T cell receptor beta chains sequenced from a single sample in a study of T-cell reconstitution after alpha-beta-depleted transplantation in children (dated by TCRdb to the mid-2010s). The treatment or condition label corresponds to: allogeneic hematopoietic cell transplantation with graft depleted of TCRalphabeta T cells and CD19 B cells. The method behind the library was PCR. The instrument was an Illumina HiSeq 2500. TCR library preparation used molecular barcoding, with unique molecular identifiers applied to normalize quantification of the TCRbeta repertoire. The public reads were quality trimmed at Q25 with fastp and then assembled into clones with MiXCR by TCRdb, keeping productive beta chains. Each CDR3 protein appears once, grouped with its most common genes and DNA. This sample holds approximately 230,000 distinct CDR3 sequences; around 25% were observed only once. The ten largest clones add up to about 2.6% of the sample.

The specimen was PBMCs, collected before TCRalphabeta/CD19-depleted stem cell transplant. Receptors were obtained from a girl aged 2-15 years with Fanconi anemia, due to receive a stem cell transplant.

This CDR3 is CASSVAAGAVDTQYF. In nucleotides, the CDR3 is TGTGCCAGCAGCGTAGCGGCAGGGGCAGTTGATACGCAGTATTTT. This chain connects TRBV9 to TRBJ2-3; tentative D call: TRBD1 (6 bases). V was trimmed by 0 bases and J by 6 bases, leaving 14 bases between them. The CDR3 spans 15 residues. CDR1 SGDLS and CDR2 YYNGEE come from the germline V gene.

Worth noting for this clonotype: The junction departs from germline at one end; a sequencing error may be responsible. The CDR3 reads CSSSAPWTENTGELFF. The CDR3 nucleotides read TGTTCCAGCAGCGCGCCCTGGACAGAGAACACCGGGGAGTTGTTTTTT. The gene calls are TRBV11-1 and TRBJ2-2; tentatively, D is TRBD1 (6 bases). The CDR3 spans 16 residues. Germline V gene data show CDR1 as SGHAT and CDR2 as FQDESV (reference sequence).

In this sample, this clonotype turned up many times. V gene TRBV12-3 or TRBV12-4 combines with J gene TRBJ2-4; weak D call: TRBD2 (6 bases). The CDR3 totals 15 residues. Trimming shortened V by 6 bases and J by 2 bases, and 14 bases separated the two germline ends. Here the CDR3 reads CASRTWGVPKNIQYF. In DNA, the CDR3 is TGTGCCAGCAGAACTTGGGGGGTGCCCAAAAACATTCAGTACTTC.

In its sample, this clonotype was seen a few times. The chain links TRBV27 to TRBJ2-3, with no clear D. V lost 5 bases and J 12 bases, leaving 18 bases between the germline ends. This CDR3 comprises 13 residues. Germline V CDR1 and CDR2: MNHEY, SMNVEV (reference sequence). This chain's CDR3 is CASSTDGSLPQYF. CDR3 nucleotide sequence: TGTGCCAGCAGTACGGATGGATCGCTTCCACAGTATTTT.

In its sample, this clonotype was seen many times. The chain uses TRBV29-1 and TRBJ2-2; D not certain. V was trimmed by 2 bases and J by 8 bases, leaving 9 bases between them. Germline V lookup: CDR1 SQVTM, CDR2 ANQGSEA. The CDR3 has 12 amino acids. CDR3 loop: CSVENYWGELFF. CDR3 sequence (DNA): TGCAGCGTTGAAAATTATTGGGGGGAGCTGTTTTTT.

CDR3 sequence: CSARGTGGYDDTQYF. The CDR3 DNA reads as TGCAGTGCTAGAGGGACAGGGGGATACGATGATACGCAGTATTTT. The rearrangement links TRBV20-1 to TRBJ2-3, with 10 nucleotides matching TRBD1. The trim removed 1 base at V and 6 bases at J, leaving 7 bases unmatched. Germline V gives CDR1 DFQATT, CDR2 SNEGSKA (reference sequence). The CDR3 loop spans 15 amino acids.

This clonotype was recorded only once. The chain combines TRBV18 with TRBJ2-7; the D is unclear. Per the germline V gene, CDR1 is KGHSH and CDR2 is LQKENI. This CDR3 spans 14 amino acids. The V end lost 3 bases, the J end lost 0 bases, and 9 bases lay between the germline ends. As DNA, the CDR3 is TGTGCCAGCTCACCCGAGCTGTCCTCCTACGAGCAGTACTTC. It specifies CASSPELSSYEQYF.

The V call is TRBV7-6, the J call TRBJ2-1; D could derive from TRBD1 or TRBD2 (7 bases each). The CDR3 loop spans 15 amino acids. The V end lost 3 bases, the J end lost 7 bases, and 16 bases lay between the germline ends. Per germline, CDR1 SGHVS and CDR2 FNYEAQ. CDR3 sequence reads: CASSLLAGGGNEQFF. The CDR3 DNA reads TGTGCCAGCAGCTTGCTAGCAGGGGGGGGGAATGAGCAGTTCTTC. The variable domain in full, with the rest retrieved from reference TRBV7-6 and TRBJ2-1, is GAGVSQSPRYKVTKRGQDVALRCDPISGHVSLYWYRQALGQGPEFLTYFNYEAQQDKSGLPNDRFSAERPEGSISTLTIQRTEQRDSAMYRCASSLLAGGGNEQFFGPGTRLTVL.

The sample holds a few counts of this clonotype. The CDR3 protein is CASSLGRQTDYEQYF. The CDR3 DNA sequence: TGCGCCAGCAGCTTGGGTCGACAGACTGACTACGAGCAGTACTTC. J is TRBJ2-7 and V is TRBV5-1, with a tentative D call TRBD1 (5 bases). The CDR3 has 15 residues. Germline CDR1 SGHRS, CDR2 YFSETQ. V was shortened by 0 bases and J by 3 bases, with 13 bases between the two germline ends.

The chain uses TRBV11-2 and TRBJ2-1; D unresolved. Trimming cost V 4 bases and J 4 bases, with 8 bases left between them. Germline V lookup: CDR1 SGHAT, CDR2 FQNNGV. CDR3 size: 13 residues. DNA of the CDR3: TGTGCCAGCAGCTCTTGGAGATACAATGAGCAGTTCTTC. Amino acids: CASSSWRYNEQFF.

This clonotype was observed at least ten times. This chain joins TRBV29-1 and TRBJ2-7, with TRBD2 identical over 10 bases. CDR1 is SQVTM and CDR2 is ANQGSEA in the germline V gene. The CDR3 runs to 15 residues. Unmatched junction bases numbered 7, after V lost 5 bases and J lost 0 bases. In DNA form, the CDR3 reads TGCAGCGTTCTCCCTTCTAGCGGGAGCTCCTACGAGCAGTACTTC. Translating gives CSVLPSSGSSYEQYF.

The V call is TRBV6-1, the J call TRBJ2-5; D is uncertain. The germline V gene encodes CDR1 MNHNS and CDR2 SASEGT. The V end lost 6 bases, the J end lost 7 bases, and 18 bases lay between the germline ends. The length of the CDR3 is 14 residues. DNA of the CDR3: TGTGCCAGCAGGGGCATAGGGTTTTATCGGACCCAGTACTTC. Its protein is CASRGIGFYRTQYF.

This chain's CDR3 is CASSSDFITEHGEETQYF. For the CDR3, the DNA is TGCGCCAGCAGCTCTGACTTTATCACAGAGCATGGGGAAGAGACCCAGTACTTC. This chain connects TRBV5-1 to TRBJ2-5; no clear D. From germline, CDR1 is SGHRS and CDR2 YFSETQ. This CDR3 has 18 residues. V lost 3 bases to trimming and J lost 3 bases, with 24 bases between them.

The chain is built from TRBV23-1 and TRBJ2-2; 7 nucleotides align to TRBD1. TRBV23-1 is marked as an open reading frame, function uncertain. V dropped 4 bases and J dropped 1; count of bases not matched to a gene: 0. This CDR3 has 14 residues. For the CDR3, the DNA is TGCGCCAGCAGTCGGACAGGGAACACCGGGGAGCTGTTTTTT. Its protein is CASSRTGNTGELFF.

This clonotype was counted a single time. The gene calls are TRBV28 and TRBJ2-2; tentatively, D is TRBD2 (6 bases). Between the trimmed V and J ends, which lost 5 bases and 4 bases, there was a span of 14 bases. The CDR3 is made up of 15 amino acids. The V gene's germline CDR1 is MDHEN and CDR2 SYDVKM. The CDR3 DNA reads TGTGCCAGCAGTAAACCCGGGAGTGGCACCGGGGAGCTGTTTTTT. Translation: CASSKPGSGTGELFF.

This sequence joins TRBV20-1 and TRBJ2-7, with 9 bases identical to TRBD1. Germline CDR1 and CDR2: DFQATT and SNEGSKA (reference sequence). The V and J ends lost 7 bases and 2 bases, in that order; junction bases with no gene match: 9. The CDR3 length is 14 residues. Here the CDR3 DNA reads TGCAGTGGTATTGCCGGGACAGGGACCTACGAGCAGTACTTC. Its translation is CSGIAGTGTYEQYF.

This clonotype has only one observation. The J gene is TRBJ2-1, the V gene TRBV7-6; D remains ambiguous. The ends were cut back, 2 bases at V and 9 bases at J, with 8 bases in the middle. The CDR3 has 12 residues. The germline CDR1 and CDR2 sequences are SGHVS and FNYEAQ. In DNA form, the CDR3 reads TGTGCCAGCAGCTTATCTAGACGTGAGCAGTTCTTC. This translates into CASSLSRREQFF.

The genes are TRBV5-1 and TRBJ2-1, with 8 nucleotides matching TRBD2. From germline, CDR1 is SGHRS and CDR2 YFSETQ. The CDR3 runs to 14 residues. With 2 bases clipped from V and 8 bases from J, the junction kept 6 bases outside the gene matches. Here the CDR3 reads CASSLAGALDEQFF. CDR3 nucleotides: TGCGCCAGCAGCTTAGCGGGGGCATTGGATGAGCAGTTCTTC. Full variable domain (rest looked up from reference TRBV5-1 and TRBJ2-1): KAGVTQTPRYLIKTRGQQVTLSCSPISGHRSVSWYQQTPGQGLQFLFEYFSETQRNKGNFPGRFSGRQFSNSRSEMNVSTLELGDSALYLCASSLAGALDEQFFGPGTRLTVL.

This clonotype has at least ten counts. The chain links TRBV6-2 or TRBV6-3 to TRBJ1-6, with 8 bases matching TRBD1. Losses at the gene ends were 6 bases for V and 8 bases for J; bases not matched to a gene: 9. CDR1 and CDR2 (germline): MNHEY, SVGEGT. The CDR3 covers 15 residues. CDR3 in DNA: TGTGCCAGCAGACCCCAGACAGGGGTGGATTCACCCCTCCACTTT. This gives the protein CASRPQTGVDSPLHF.

This clonotype has more than one count but fewer than ten. The rearrangement links TRBV6-1 to TRBJ2-7; D may be TRBD1 or TRBD2 (5 bases each). The CDR3 consists of 16 residues. Between the trimmed V and J ends, which lost 5 bases and 1 base, there was a span of 18 bases. The germline V gene encodes CDR1 MNHNS and CDR2 SASEGT. The CDR3: CASSKWGSSTSYEQYF. The CDR3 DNA sequence: TGTGCCAGCAGTAAGTGGGGGTCCTCCACTTCCTACGAGCAGTACTTC.

The chain links TRBV20-1 to TRBJ2-1, with D possibly being TRBD2 (6 bases). Germline CDR1 DFQATT, CDR2 SNEGSKA (reference sequence). The CDR3 runs 14 residues. V lost 4 bases to trimming and J lost 10 bases, with 20 bases between them. The CDR3 sequence is CSATTGEAQWEQFF. CDR3 DNA sequence: TGCAGTGCTACAACGGGAGAGGCACAATGGGAGCAGTTCTTC.

This rearrangement joins TRBV19 to TRBJ2-2, with 7 bases lining up with TRBD1. Trimming cost V 10 bases and J 5 bases; bases outside gene matches: 7. Germline-derived CDR1 and CDR2 are LNHDA and SQIVND (reference sequence). The CDR3 has 13 residues. In DNA, the CDR3 is TGTGCCACTGACAGGGATGGGACCGGGGAGCTGTTTTTT. Protein: CATDRDGTGELFF.

This clonotype appeared many times. This chain joins TRBV29-1 and TRBJ2-7; D possibly corresponds to TRBD1 (5 bases). CDR1 is SQVTM, CDR2 ANQGSEA, per germline. The CDR3 contains 12 residues. Trimming shortened V by 4 bases and J by 2 bases, and 9 bases separated the two germline ends. This CDR3 reads CSVAQGTYEQYF. For the CDR3, the DNA is TGCAGCGTTGCCCAGGGAACCTACGAGCAGTACTTC.

This clonotype was observed many times. V is TRBV29-1 and J is TRBJ1-4; the D is unclear. The CDR3 consists of 12 residues. Between the trimmed V and J ends, which lost 4 bases and 4 bases, there was a span of 7 bases. Germline V gene sequence: CDR1 SQVTM, CDR2 ANQGSEA. The CDR3 DNA follows: TGCAGCGTTGGAGGTATTAATGAAAAACTGTTTTTT. Amino acid sequence: CSVGGINEKLFF. Based on the CDR3 plus reference TRBV29-1 and TRBJ1-4, the full variable domain is SAVISQKPSRDICQRGTSLTIQCQVDSQVTMMFWYRQQPGQSLTLIATANQGSEATYESGFVIDKFPISRPNLTFSTLTVSNMSPEDSSIYLCSVGGINEKLFFGSGTQLSVL.

This clonotype was seen many times. The chain uses TRBV10-3 and TRBJ2-3; 9 positions match TRBD1. The CDR3 extends over 15 amino acids. Trimming removed 2 bases from V and 6 bases from J; junction bases left unmatched: 6. CDR1 is ENHRY and CDR2 is SYGVKD in the germline V gene. CDR3: CAISEGTGIGDTQYF. The CDR3, as DNA: TGTGCCATCAGTGAGGGGACAGGGATAGGCGATACGCAGTATTTT.